The next 32 T cell receptor beta chains were all read from a single sample in a study of human thymus T cells. Produced via immunoSEQ multiplex PCR; TCRdb's table is partial and in-frame only. The table includes 57,000 or so clones, 94% detected once. Sequencing was carried out using blood. The receptors shown here come from a boy under two years old with a congenital heart defect but otherwise immunologically healthy.

Only one count was recorded for this clone. The chain employs TRBV6-1 and TRBJ1-2; D is unclear. The CDR3 totals 13 residues. Trimming stripped 0 bases from V and 8 bases from J, with 10 bases between. CDR1 is MNHNS, CDR2 SASEGT, per germline. CDR3 coding DNA: TGTGCCAGCAGTGAAGCGGGCGTAGTGGGCTACACCTTC. It encodes CASSEAGVVGYTF.

J is TRBJ1-1 and V is TRBV2; 7 nucleotides line up with TRBD1. Losses at the gene ends were 6 bases for V and 4 bases for J; bases not matched to a gene: 8. The CDR3 totals 14 residues. Germline V CDR1 and CDR2: SNHLY, FYNNEI. The chain's CDR3 is CASRGLRGSTEAFF. CDR3 coding DNA: TGTGCCAGCAGGGGACTCAGGGGGTCCACTGAAGCTTTCTTT.

V gene TRBV7-2 combines with J gene TRBJ1-1; D gene unclear. Germline V lookup: CDR1 SGHTA, CDR2 FQGNSA. The CDR3 totals 18 residues. Between the trimmed V and J ends, which lost 1 base and 0 bases, there was a span of 18 bases. In DNA form, the CDR3 reads TGTGCCAGCAGCTTAGACCGAGGGTTCAGAAAAATGAACACTGAAGCTTTCTTT. Translated, it gives CASSLDRGFRKMNTEAFF.

The rearrangement joins TRBV7-9 to TRBJ2-3; 8 bases map to TRBD1. The germline CDR1 and CDR2 sequences are SEHNR and FQNEAQ (reference sequence). V shed 6 bases and J 4 bases; nucleotides not matched to a gene: 0. The CDR3 is 12 amino acids. This CDR3 reads CASRQGADTQYF. The CDR3 bases are TGTGCCAGCAGACAGGGGGCAGATACGCAGTATTTT.

The chain has TRBV5-6 and TRBJ2-5, with 10 bases identical to TRBD2. Germline trimming cut 0 bases from V and 1 base from J; bases unmatched to any gene: 6. Germline lookup yields CDR1 SGHDT and CDR2 YYEEEE. The CDR3 contains 17 residues. The CDR3 DNA is TGTGCCAGCAGCTTGGGGATAGCGGGGGGCCGCCAAGAGACCCAGTACTTC. The encoded protein is CASSLGIAGGRQETQYF. Combining the CDR3 with reference TRBV5-6 and TRBJ2-5 gives the whole variable domain DAGVTQSPTHLIKTRGQQVTLRCSPKSGHDTVSWYQQALGQGPQFIFQYYEEEERQRGNFPDRFSGHQFPNYSSELNVNALLLGDSALYLCASSLGIAGGRQETQYFGPGTRLLVL.

This clone is a singleton in its sample. V is TRBV5-4 and J is TRBJ1-6; D is unresolved. There are 18 residues in the CDR3. Between the trimmed V and J ends, which lost 4 bases and 1 base, there was a span of 18 bases. CDR1 is SGHNT, CDR2 YYREEE, per germline (reference sequence). CDR3 protein: CASSGVAGGGSYNSPLHF. DNA for the CDR3: TGTGCCAGCAGCGGGGTCGCAGGTGGTGGGTCCTATAATTCACCCCTCCACTTT.

This chain links TRBV7-9 with TRBJ2-5; 9 bases are shared with TRBD1. Germline assignment: CDR1 SEHNR and CDR2 FQNEAQ (reference sequence). This CDR3 is 16 amino acids long. V lost 4 bases, J lost 5 bases, and 11 bases stayed unmatched. The CDR3 bases are TGTGCCAGCAGCTCCCCCCGGTACAGGGGGCAGGAGACCCAGTACTTC. Protein sequence: CASSSPRYRGQETQYF. The variable domain in full, completed from reference TRBV7-9 and TRBJ2-5, reads DTGVSQNPRHKITKRGQNVTFRCDPISEHNRLYWYRQTLGQGPEFLTYFQNEAQLEKSRLLSDRFSAERPKGSFSTLEIQRTEQGDSAMYLCASSSPRYRGQETQYFGPGTRLLVL.

The CDR3 region is CASSPHGGSYEQYF. In DNA, the CDR3 is TGTGCCAGCAGCCCGCACGGGGGTTCCTACGAGCAGTACTTC. This sequence joins TRBV13 and TRBJ2-7; perhaps TRBD2 as D (6 bases). The CDR3 has 14 residues. Trimming pared 5 bases from V and 1 base from J, leaving 12 bases between. Germline V CDR1 and CDR2: PRHDT, FYEKMQ (reference sequence).

The rearrangement links TRBV20-1 to TRBJ2-3, with TRBD2 as a possible D gene (7 bases). The CDR3 has 11 residues. Germline assignment: CDR1 DFQATT and CDR2 SNEGSKA (reference sequence). The CDR3 sequence is CSGGGADTQYF. CDR3 DNA: TGCAGCGGAGGGGGGGCAGATACGCAGTATTTT.

J is TRBJ1-2 and V is TRBV4-3, with 8 bases identical to TRBD1. CDR3 size: 15 residues. J lost 1 base, V lost 4 bases, and 5 bases had no gene match. Germline CDR1 reads LGHNA; CDR2 reads YSLEER. Here the CDR3 reads CASSRSTGGNYGYTF. The DNA for the CDR3 is TGCGCCAGCAGCCGAAGTACAGGGGGTAACTATGGCTACACCTTC.

The chain uses TRBV7-9 and TRBJ1-2; 8 nucleotides align to TRBD1. Looked up from germline, CDR1 is SEHNR and CDR2 is FQNEAQ (reference sequence). The CDR3 runs 14 residues. V dropped 5 bases and J dropped 4; count of bases not matched to a gene: 6. The CDR3 loop is CASSALGQGYGYTF. DNA of the CDR3: TGTGCCAGCAGCGCCCTCGGACAGGGCTATGGCTACACCTTC.

This clone occurred once. This chain links TRBV7-2 with TRBJ2-2, with 10 bases identical to TRBD2. Losses at the gene ends were 5 bases for V and 5 bases for J; bases not matched to a gene: 5. Germline V gene sequence: CDR1 SGHTA, CDR2 FQGNSA. The CDR3 runs to 15 residues. CDR3 region: CASSGRGLATGELFF. The DNA for the CDR3 is TGTGCCAGCAGCGGGCGGGGACTAGCGACCGGGGAGCTGTTTTTT.

The chain has TRBV6-6 and TRBJ2-1; 7 positions match TRBD2. Per the germline V gene, CDR1 is MNHNY and CDR2 is SVGAGI (reference sequence). This CDR3 spans 14 amino acids. Unmatched junction bases numbered 7, after V lost 8 bases and J lost 3 bases. The CDR3 region has the DNA TGTGCCAGCTCTAGTAGCGGGTACTACAATGAGCAGTTCTTC. Translated, it gives CASSSSGYYNEQFF.

The chain combines TRBV27 with TRBJ1-5; 11 nucleotides agree with TRBD1. V was pared by 5 bases and J by 9 bases, with 6 bases of the junction left unmatched. CDR3 length equals 14 residues. Germline CDR1 is MNHEY and CDR2 is SMNVEV (reference sequence). The CDR3 DNA follows: TGTGCCAGCAGTCAGGGACAGGGGGGAGGGCCCCAGCATTTT. Protein product: CASSQGQGGGPQHF.

This clone was seen more than once but under ten times. J is TRBJ1-6 and V is TRBV9, with D tentatively TRBD1 (5 bases). The germline V gene has CDR1 SGDLS and CDR2 YYNGEE. With 3 bases removed from V and 5 bases from J, the gap between germline ends came to 9 bases. This CDR3 region has 14 residues. CDR3 in amino acids: CASSEGLNNSPLHF. CDR3 DNA sequence: TGTGCCAGCAGCGAGGGACTGAATAATTCACCCCTCCACTTT.

This clone was seen a single time. The rearrangement links TRBV9 to TRBJ2-3, with 8 bases lining up with TRBD2. Germline CDR1 SGDLS, CDR2 YYNGEE. CDR3 length equals 19 residues. With 4 bases clipped from V and 0 bases from J, the junction kept 16 bases outside the gene matches. Here the CDR3 reads CASSPRVAGGRASTDTQYF. CDR3 bases: TGTGCCAGCAGCCCCCGGGTGGCGGGGGGCCGCGCTAGCACAGATACGCAGTATTTT.

The chain is built from TRBV2 and TRBJ2-3, with D tentatively TRBD2 (5 bases). Germline loops: CDR1 SNHLY, CDR2 FYNNEI. V dropped 3 bases and J dropped 1 base, with 8 bases sitting between them. This CDR3 region has 14 residues. The CDR3 region has the DNA TGTGCCAGCAGTGACAAGCGGCGCACAGATACGCAGTATTTT. It codes for CASSDKRRTDTQYF.

The chain joins TRBV11-2 to TRBJ2-7, with 8 bases aligning to TRBD1. The CDR3 is 15 residues long. The germline CDR1 and CDR2 sequences are SGHAT and FQNNGV. J lost 2 bases, V lost 0 bases, and 3 bases had no gene match. The CDR3 reads CASSLDGTGTYEQYF. In nucleotides, the CDR3 is TGTGCCAGCAGCTTAGACGGGACAGGAACCTACGAGCAGTACTTC.

This chain links TRBV5-1 with TRBJ2-7; 8 bases are shared with TRBD1. The trim removed 5 bases at V and 4 bases at J, leaving 11 bases unmatched. CDR1 and CDR2 from the germline V gene are SGHRS and YFSETQ. The CDR3 is 15 amino acids. Written as DNA, the CDR3 is TGCGCCAGCAGTGCCGGGACAGGTAGTTTTTACGAGCAGTACTTC. Its protein is CASSAGTGSFYEQYF.

The chain couples TRBV27 to TRBJ1-2; 7 positions agree with TRBD1. This CDR3 has 13 residues. The ends lost 6 bases at V and 6 bases at J; junction bases unmatched: 7. Germline V lookup: CDR1 MNHEY, CDR2 SMNVEV (reference sequence). CDR3 DNA sequence: TGTGCCAGCAGGCCGGGACAGAGGAATGGCTACACCTTC. This encodes CASRPGQRNGYTF.

This clone occurred once. The chain employs TRBV27 and TRBJ2-1; 8 nucleotides match TRBD1. Germline assignment: CDR1 MNHEY and CDR2 SMNVEV (reference sequence). V lost 5 bases to trimming and J lost 3 bases; unmatched junction nucleotides: 12. The CDR3 extends over 17 amino acids. The CDR3 nucleotides are TGTGCCAGCAGTAGATCCCTCGGGACAGGCCTCTACAATGAGCAGTTCTTC. Translating gives CASSRSLGTGLYNEQFF.

This chain links TRBV5-1 with TRBJ2-5; 8 nucleotides match TRBD1. Germline V gene sequence: CDR1 SGHRS, CDR2 YFSETQ. After removal of 4 bases from V and 1 base from J, the junction contained 3 bases not matched to a gene. There are 14 residues in the CDR3. The CDR3: CASSLGTGQETQYF. The CDR3 nucleotides read TGCGCCAGCAGCCTAGGGACAGGCCAAGAGACCCAGTACTTC. Together with reference TRBV5-1 and TRBJ2-5, the CDR3 gives the full variable domain: KAGVTQTPRYLIKTRGQQVTLSCSPISGHRSVSWYQQTPGQGLQFLFEYFSETQRNKGNFPGRFSGRQFSNSRSEMNVSTLELGDSALYLCASSLGTGQETQYFGPGTRLLVL.

The chain links TRBV7-2 to TRBJ2-7, with 8 nucleotides matching TRBD1. The CDR3 length is 13 residues. Germline V gene data show CDR1 as SGHTA and CDR2 as FQGNSA. V gave up 5 bases and J gave up 4 bases; unmatched junction bases: 4. The CDR3 loop is CASSPGQEYEQYF. CDR3 nucleotides: TGTGCCAGCAGCCCGGGACAGGAATACGAGCAGTACTTC. Full variable domain (missing parts from reference TRBV7-2 and TRBJ2-7): GAGVSQSPSNKVTEKGKDVELRCDPISGHTALYWYRQSLGQGLEFLIYFQGNSAPDKSGLPSDRFSAERTGGSVSTLTIQRTQQEDSAVYLCASSPGQEYEQYFGPGTRLTVT.

The chain employs TRBV27 and TRBJ2-2; no reliable D call. The CDR3 is 15 amino acids. Trimming took 1 base from V and 1 from J, leaving 7 bases between them. Germline lookup yields CDR1 MNHEY and CDR2 SMNVEV (reference sequence). CDR3 in DNA: TGTGCCAGCAGTTTATTTTCAGGGAACACCGGGGAGCTGTTTTTT. This gives the protein CASSLFSGNTGELFF.

This chain connects TRBV27 to TRBJ2-7, with TRBD1 matching over 10 bases. Per the germline V gene, CDR1 is MNHEY and CDR2 is SMNVEV (reference sequence). This CDR3 has 14 residues. The ends lost 5 bases at V and 3 bases at J; junction bases unmatched: 4. Written as DNA, the CDR3 is TGTGCCAGCAGTCCCGGGACAGGGGACTACGAGCAGTACTTC. Translated: CASSPGTGDYEQYF.

The chain carries TRBV29-1 and TRBJ2-1; 8 nucleotides line up with TRBD2. CDR1 and CDR2 (germline): SQVTM, ANQGSEA. The CDR3 runs 14 residues. The V segment lost 7 bases and the J segment 7 bases; nucleotides outside the gene matches: 12. The CDR3 DNA reads TGCAGCGCCGACGGGTCGGGAGGGCCTAATGAGCAGTTCTTC. Translated: CSADGSGGPNEQFF.

The chain links TRBV4-3 to TRBJ2-5; TRBD2 aligns across 9 bases. Germline CDR1 LGHNA, CDR2 YSLEER. CDR3 size: 15 residues. V lost 0 bases to trimming and J lost 9 bases; unmatched junction nucleotides: 8. DNA of the CDR3: TGCGCCAGCAGCCAAGATTGGGCTAGCGGGGCCTCCCAGTACTTC. Its protein product is CASSQDWASGASQYF.

The chain carries TRBV5-1 and TRBJ2-3; 7 bases fit TRBD2. CDR3 length: 16 amino acids. CDR1 and CDR2 (germline): SGHRS, YFSETQ. Unmatched junction bases numbered 6, after V lost 2 bases and J lost 0 bases. The CDR3 DNA reads TGCGCCAGCAGCTTTGCGAGCGGGACTAGCACAGATACGCAGTATTTT. The encoded protein is CASSFASGTSTDTQYF.

This rearrangement joins TRBV18 to TRBJ2-5, with no clear D. Germline V gene sequence: CDR1 KGHSH, CDR2 LQKENI. The CDR3 runs 12 residues. The germline V and J ends were trimmed by 3 bases and 0 bases, with 2 bases remaining between them. The CDR3 is CASSPNQETQYF. DNA for the CDR3: TGTGCCAGCTCACCCAACCAAGAGACCCAGTACTTC.

V and J are TRBV27 and TRBJ2-1, with D perhaps TRBD2 (6 bases). Germline V CDR1 and CDR2: MNHEY, SMNVEV (reference sequence). The CDR3 contains 14 residues. Trimming took off 4 bases at V and 7 bases at J, with 14 bases between the two ends. The chain's CDR3 is CASSSAGSPNEQFF. CDR3 in DNA: TGTGCCAGCAGTTCGGCGGGGTCACCGAATGAGCAGTTCTTC.

J is TRBJ1-2 and V is TRBV4-2; D is possibly TRBD1 (6 bases). There are 15 residues in the CDR3. With 0 bases removed from V and 8 bases from J, the gap between germline ends came to 16 bases. Germline V gene data show CDR1 as LGHNA and CDR2 as YNFKEQ. CDR3 region: CASSQDGGPERGYTF. DNA of the CDR3: TGTGCCAGCAGCCAAGATGGGGGCCCAGAGAGGGGCTACACCTTC.

The chain couples TRBV9 to TRBJ2-2, with unresolved D. The V and J ends lost 0 bases and 4 bases respectively, with 7 bases between them. Germline V gives CDR1 SGDLS, CDR2 YYNGEE. This CDR3 has 14 amino acids. The CDR3 region has the DNA TGTGCCAGCAGCGTAGCTACGGCCACCGGGGAGCTGTTTTTT. As protein: CASSVATATGELFF.